What follows describes a single TCR beta chain. Antigen unknown. This CDR3 is 16 amino acids long. V was shortened by 6 bases and J by 3 bases, with 17 bases between the two germline ends. The V gene's germline CDR1 is SEHNR and CDR2 FQNEAQ (reference sequence). The sample originates from a study of identical twins. Study outcomes and limitations: Beta clonotypes that were abundant in cord blood contained fewer insertions, a pattern absent from memory repertoires.

Carrying unique molecular identifiers, the cDNA also gained a universal primer site through template switching. One entry per CDR3 protein, called by TCRdb with MiXCR from the 5' RACE reads. The table lists around 680,000 distinct CDR3 sequences, about 9.4% of them singletons. Every sampled donor was Caucasian and healthy. These data also featured in a second study, about yellow fever vaccine responses in identical twins.

This TCR derives from a woman aged 18-30 years in good health. V usage is TRBV7-9 and J usage is TRBJ2-2; TRBD2 might be the D (5 bases). Material for sequencing was PBMCs. The CDR3 loop reads CASRRGPGTDTGELFF. CDR3 bases: TGTGCCAGCAGGCGCGGGCCCGGAACTGACACCGGGGAGCTGTTTTTT.